The clone carrying this T cell receptor beta chain was counted between two and nine times. The sample originates from a study of blood T cell repertoires in COVID-19. Methods used by the authors: Reference gene primer amplification gave estimated nucleated cell counts. Libraries were prepared by immunoSEQ multiplex PCR; TCRdb keeps only in-frame clonotypes and omits some of them. D and trimming come from the DNA, and the V and J calls and clone size come from that table. The data hold over 200,000 clones, with approximately 88% observed a single time. V was clipped by 0 bases and J by 0 bases, with 9 bases between them. From germline, CDR1 is SQVTM and CDR2 ANQGSEA. The CDR3 contains 15 residues.

The sample taken for sequencing was peripheral blood. The genes are TRBV29-1 and TRBJ1-3; D gene unclear. This TCR was recovered from a woman younger than 45 with acute or convalescent COVID-19. CDR3 nucleotides: TGCAGCGTTGAAGACCAGAGGGCCTCTGGAAACACCATATATTTT. Encoded protein: CSVEDQRASGNTIYF.